This entry is about one TCR beta chain. What it binds is unknown. Sequencing libraries made from TCR beta cDNA carried unique molecular identifiers. The yield from about 1 to 10 million T cells was 500,000 or so cDNA molecules in total. A single record per CDR3 protein comes from TCRdb applying MiXCR to the PCR reads. Here the sample spans hundreds of thousands of distinct CDR3 sequences, approximately 60% being singletons. Germline V gene lookup returns CDR1 MGHRA and CDR2 YSYEKL. V lost 5 bases to trimming and J lost 4 bases; unmatched junction nucleotides: 13. CDR3 length: 17 amino acids. This entry comes from a study of post-analysis software for immune sequencing data. Background on the study: The disease courses covered relapsing-remitting, secondary progressive and progressive-relapsing multiple sclerosis.

Study-level results: Diversity measured as normalized Chao1 was significantly lower in multiple sclerosis patients than in controls. Batch-mates among the samples co-clustered strongly by F measure. A handful of TRBV segments appeared more often in patients than in controls, and TRBV5-6, TRBV5-1 and TRBV20-1 were among these.

Sequencing was carried out using blood. The sequence derives from a girl aged 2-9 years with multiple sclerosis. The rearrangement joins TRBV4-1 to TRBJ2-1, with 8 bases matching TRBD2. CDR3 sequence reads: CASSDPMGRGAYNEQFF. CDR3 bases: TGCGCCAGCAGCGACCCGATGGGGCGGGGGGCTTACAATGAGCAGTTCTTC.